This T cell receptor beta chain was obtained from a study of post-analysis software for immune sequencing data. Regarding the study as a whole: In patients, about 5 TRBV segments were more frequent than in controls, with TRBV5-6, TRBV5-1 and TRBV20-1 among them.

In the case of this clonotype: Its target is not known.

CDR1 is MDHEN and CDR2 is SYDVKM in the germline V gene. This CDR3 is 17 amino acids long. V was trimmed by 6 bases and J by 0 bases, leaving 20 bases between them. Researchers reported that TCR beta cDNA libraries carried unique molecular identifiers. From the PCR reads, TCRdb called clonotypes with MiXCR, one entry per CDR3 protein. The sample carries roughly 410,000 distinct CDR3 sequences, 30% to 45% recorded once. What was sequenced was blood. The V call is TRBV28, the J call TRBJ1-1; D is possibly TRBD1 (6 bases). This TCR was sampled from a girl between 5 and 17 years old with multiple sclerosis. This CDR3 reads CASSPDLRTDMNTEAFF. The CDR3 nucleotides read TGTGCCAGCAGCCCTGACCTCCGGACAGACATGAACACTGAAGCTTTCTTT.